This TCR beta chain appears in the sequencing data of a study of regulatory T cells in long-lasting Graves disease (dated by TCRdb to about 2021). Concerning the study at large: To count as having persistent Graves' disease, a patient had to have received antithyroid drug treatment for over 5 years with TSH receptor autoantibodies remaining persistently positive. Persistent Graves' disease patients were compared with newly diagnosed Graves' disease patients by peripheral blood TCR sequencing and RNA sequencing. The study was registered as a clinical trial and conducted in China. TCR sequencing covered some 13 persistent and approximately 20 newly diagnosed Graves' disease patients, about 35 samples in total. In the clinical cohort, patients with persistent Graves' disease had used antithyroid drugs for an average of around 9.3 years.

The library came from multiplex PCR. The instrument was an Illumina HiSeq 4000. iRepertoire HTBI primers and Arm-PCR amplification of CDR3 regions were used to construct TCR beta libraries. Gel purification was performed on PCR products prior to sequencing. In the authors' own workflow: Gene usage analysis of CDR3 amino acid clonotypes relied on the roughly 60 TRBV and 14 TRBJ segments identified across samples. COPE and FqMerger were used to merge the filtered high-quality paired reads into contigs. Contigs were aligned with BLAST to IMGT TRBV, TRBD and TRBJ reference genes, and CDR3 was defined per IMGT. Clonotypes above 0.1% frequency were classified as highly expanded clones. Shannon entropy was used to measure repertoire diversity, and the Gini coefficient was used to measure V-J evenness. Public clonotypes were defined as clonotypes shared by more than one individual. TCRdb trimmed the raw reads at Q25, called clones with MiXCR and kept productive beta chains. When rows share a CDR3 protein, they turn into one entry using the most common DNA and genes. Here the V and J calls rest on TCRdb's processing, not on the authors' analysis. The sample table contains 650,000 to 850,000 distinct CDR3 sequences; only one count was recorded for 25% to 35% of them. About 42% of the sample rests with the top ten.

What the work shows at the level of the full study, not this receptor alone: Persistent Graves' disease patients showed lower TCR Shannon entropy and fewer highly expanded clones than newly diagnosed patients, suggesting clonal expansion. The authors noted that the small sample size was a limitation that may lower accuracy. A larger number of public clonotypes was shared among persistent patients (approximately 3,000) than among newly diagnosed patients (around 890). Only peripheral blood was studied, because thyroid tissue, the primary lesion, was inaccessible. Sequencing and analysis were limited to the TCR beta chain. Preferential use of TRBV28, TRBJ1-2 and TRBJ2-5 was observed in persistent disease, whereas TRBV20-1 and TRBJ2-1 were favored in newly diagnosed disease.

Of note for this clonotype: Its antigen has not been determined. No per-base quality is available; no much larger clone lies one base away.

Interpreted using the paper, the time point label stands for: persistent/refractory GD, antithyroid drugs over 5 years with positive TRAb. For both TCR sequencing and RNA sequencing, RNA was extracted from PBMCs using TRIzol. The diagnosis of Graves' disease followed American Thyroid Association guidelines. Patients for the study were recruited at an endocrinology department in Xi'an, China. From each patient, around 8.3 milliliters of peripheral blood was collected into an EDTA anticoagulant tube. Ficoll Paque Plus density gradient separation was used to isolate PBMCs, and no additional T cell sorting was done. An Agilent 2100 Bioanalyzer and agarose gel were used to assess RNA quality, and a NanoDrop 2000 was used to measure RNA concentration. The germline V end is reduced by 3 bases and the J end by 2 bases; junction bases left unmatched: 5. From a lookup of the germline V gene, CDR1 and CDR2 are SGHRS and YFSETQ. The CDR3 runs 16 amino acids, cysteine and phenylalanine included. Only CDR3 DNA is held: 48 bases, read in frame from base 1.

Sample: peripheral blood mononuclear cells (PBMCs), taken when the disease was refractory, from a patient treated with antithyroid drugs. The clonotype originates from a female donor with Graves disease. The V and J genes are TRBV5-1 and TRBJ1-3, and 10 junctional nucleotides match TRBD1. The nucleotide sequence reads TGCGCCAGCAGCTGGACAGGGGGAACCGCTGGAAACACCATATATTTT. It encodes CASSWTGGTAGNTIYF. Reference TRBV5-1 and TRBJ1-3 genes cover what lies past the CDR3, so the full variable domain is KAGVTQTPRYLIKTRGQQVTLSCSPISGHRSVSWYQQTPGQGLQFLFEYFSETQRNKGNFPGRFSGRQFSNSRSEMNVSTLELGDSALYLCASSWTGGTAGNTIYFGEGSWLTVV.